One and the same sample provided the 11 T cell receptor beta chains below, sequenced in a study of radiation and T cells in renal cell carcinoma. Time point: blood 2 weeks post-SBRT. Noted treatment: 15 Gy SBRT to primary tumor, nephrectomy 4 weeks later. This table comes from immunoSEQ multiplex PCR, and its TCRdb copy is limited to in-frame clones, with some not included. Of roughly 130,000 clones listed, 85% to 90% are singletons. This specimen was blood, taken from a patient whose treatment included radiotherapy and nephrectomy. These receptors came from a woman aged 65 to 85 with renal cell carcinoma.

This clone was seen a single time. The rearrangement uses TRBV19 and TRBJ1-6; 9 bases align to TRBD1. Per the germline V gene, CDR1 is LNHDA and CDR2 is SQIVND (reference sequence). Trimming removed 4 bases from V and 9 bases from J; junction bases left unmatched: 10. The CDR3 totals 16 residues. CDR3 coding DNA: TGTGCCAGTAGTACAGCCGTACAGGGGGCCCGTTCACCCCTCCACTTT. As protein: CASSTAVQGARSPLHF.

The count of this clone is one. The V call is TRBV7-2, the J call TRBJ2-1; 10 nucleotides agree with TRBD2. This CDR3 spans 17 amino acids. Germline V lookup: CDR1 SGHTA, CDR2 FQGNSA. V trimming: 1 base; J trimming: 1 base; junction bases outside the gene matches: 4. As DNA, the CDR3 is TGTGCCAGCAGCTTAGAACTAGCGGGGAGTTCCTACAATGAGCAGTTCTTC. It yields the protein CASSLELAGSSYNEQFF.

This clone occurred a few times. V and J are TRBV7-9 and TRBJ2-7, with D unresolved. There are 14 residues in the CDR3. Trimming stripped 1 base from V and 2 bases from J, with 9 bases between. Germline V CDR1 and CDR2: SEHNR, FQNEAQ (reference sequence). The CDR3 spells CASSLELRTYEQYF. The DNA for the CDR3 is TGTGCCAGCAGCTTAGAGTTAAGGACCTACGAGCAGTACTTC.

The chain joins TRBV5-4 to TRBJ2-1; 8 bases map to TRBD2. Germline assignment: CDR1 SGHNT and CDR2 YYREEE (reference sequence). V lost 0 bases, J lost 5 bases, and 7 bases stayed unmatched. The length of the CDR3 is 16 residues. CDR3 sequence: CASSLVGSGVDNEQFF. CDR3 DNA sequence: TGTGCCAGCAGCTTGGTGGGTAGCGGGGTGGACAATGAGCAGTTCTTC.

The chain couples TRBV7-8 to TRBJ2-3; TRBD2 matches 7 bases. CDR1 is SGHVS, CDR2 FQNEAQ, per germline. CDR3 length: 15 amino acids. With 5 bases clipped from V and 0 bases from J, the junction kept 5 bases outside the gene matches. The CDR3 DNA follows: TGTGCCAGCAGCCGCGGGGGAGTTAGCACAGATACGCAGTATTTT. Residues: CASSRGGVSTDTQYF.

The genes are TRBV7-2 and TRBJ1-1, with D unresolved. The germline CDR1 and CDR2 sequences are SGHTA and FQGNSA. The CDR3 contains 16 residues. Trimming shortened V by 3 bases and J by 2 bases, and 16 bases separated the two germline ends. CDR3 DNA: TGTGCCAGCAGCTTCGGGATTATCGGTGGAAACACTGAAGCTTTCTTT. It specifies CASSFGIIGGNTEAFF.

This rearrangement joins TRBV6-1 to TRBJ1-2; D is uncertain. V lost 3 bases and J lost 12, with 11 bases in between. Germline V CDR1 and CDR2: MNHNS, SASEGT. The CDR3 extends over 11 amino acids. In DNA form, the CDR3 reads TGTGCCAGCAGTGAGCCCTACAGCGACACCTTC. Protein product: CASSEPYSDTF.

V gene TRBV5-1 combines with J gene TRBJ2-5; 8 nucleotides line up with TRBD2. This CDR3 has 18 residues. Losses at the gene ends were 3 bases for V and 3 bases for J; bases not matched to a gene: 16. Germline V lookup: CDR1 SGHRS, CDR2 YFSETQ. In nucleotides, the CDR3 is TGCGCCAGCAGCTCTTCCAACGCTTTAGCGGGAACTAAAGAGACCCAGTACTTC. This sequence encodes CASSSSNALAGTKETQYF.

This clone was counted a single time. The V call is TRBV30, the J call TRBJ2-7, with a weak D call TRBD2 (6 bases). In germline, CDR1 is GTSNPN, CDR2 SVGIG (reference sequence). The CDR3 is 13 amino acids. V lost 5 bases and J lost 5, with 16 bases in between. The CDR3 sequence: CAWEPGGRNEQYF. DNA for the CDR3: TGTGCCTGGGAACCTGGGGGGAGGAACGAGCAGTACTTC.

The V and J genes are TRBV5-1 and TRBJ2-1, with unresolved D. The CDR3 consists of 15 residues. Germline-derived CDR1 and CDR2 are SGHRS and YFSETQ. V shed 4 bases and J shed 2 bases, with 13 bases lying between them. CDR3 DNA: TGCGCCAGCAGCCCGCGGAGATTGACCTACAATGAGCAGTTCTTC. Translated, it gives CASSPRRLTYNEQFF.

The genes are TRBV28 and TRBJ1-2; D remains unclear. Germline V gene data show CDR1 as MDHEN and CDR2 as SYDVKM. This CDR3 has 13 amino acids. Trimming pared 8 bases from V and 1 base from J, leaving 11 bases between. The CDR3: CASLTQLNYGYTF. The DNA of the CDR3 is TGTGCCAGCCTTACACAGCTTAACTATGGCTACACCTTC.